The 2 T cell receptor beta chains below all came from one sample that was sequenced in a study of blood T cell repertoires in COVID-19. The protocol was immunoSEQ multiplex PCR, while the TCRdb copy is restricted to in-frame clones and leaves out a portion. The table lists about 74,000 clones, 80% to 90% of them singletons. The sample comprised peripheral blood. The receptors stem from a woman of 80 years or more with active or convalescent COVID-19.

CDR3 nucleotide sequence: TGTGCCTGGAGTGTAGGGGCAGGTCCCTACGAGCAGTACTTC. Translation gives CAWSVGAGPYEQYF. The V and J genes are TRBV30 and TRBJ2-7; a weak D match, TRBD1 (5 bases). Germline-derived CDR1 and CDR2 are GTSNPN and SVGIG (reference sequence). The CDR3 is 14 residues long. V lost 0 bases and J lost 2, with 11 bases in between.

The chain has TRBV5-1 and TRBJ2-7; 7 bases are a match to TRBD2. The CDR3 spans 14 residues. Germline trimming cut 1 base from V and 2 bases from J; bases unmatched to any gene: 3. Germline values: CDR1 SGHRS, CDR2 YFSETQ. The DNA for the CDR3 is TGCGCCAGCAGCTTGTCCGGGGGGACCTACGAGCAGTACTTC. As protein: CASSLSGGTYEQYF.